One sample yielded the 30 T cell receptor beta chains listed below, sequenced in a study of cytotoxic CD8 clonotypes in ibrutinib-treated CLL. Profiling relied on immunoSEQ multiplex PCR, and the TCRdb table lists in-frame clones only, not all of them. The repertoire has around 330,000 clones, 67% of them found once; the top ten carry under 8%. The sample was PBMCs, taken after 36 months of ibrutinib treatment. These receptors were taken from a human donor with chronic lymphocytic leukemia.

This sequence joins TRBV11-2 and TRBJ2-7; D gene uncertain. The CDR3 runs to 17 residues. Trimming removed 5 bases at V and 5 bases at J, with 25 bases between. Germline V gene sequence: CDR1 SGHAT, CDR2 FQNNGV. The CDR3 DNA follows: TGTGCCAGCAGCCGAGTATTCCCCACTCATTCCGCTAACGAGCAGTACTTC. Translation: CASSRVFPTHSANEQYF.

The CDR3, as DNA: TGTGCCAGCAGCGTAGCTTCGGCTAGTACCGAGCAGTACTTC. It yields the protein CASSVASASTEQYF. The rearrangement joins TRBV9 to TRBJ2-7; D is unresolved. V was cut by 0 bases and J by 6 bases, with 13 bases left in between. The CDR3 contains 14 residues. CDR1 is SGDLS and CDR2 is YYNGEE in the germline V gene.

This clone was picked up a small number of times. The chain is built from TRBV15 and TRBJ2-5; 7 nucleotides align to TRBD2. CDR1 is LNHNV, CDR2 YYDKDF, per germline (reference sequence). The CDR3 extends over 13 amino acids. The junction had 5 bases not matched to a gene; V was cut back by 5 bases and J by 5 bases. The CDR3 DNA sequence: TGTGCCACCAGCGGGGGGGGAGAGGAGACCCAGTACTTC. Translating it yields CATSGGGEETQYF.

This chain links TRBV28 with TRBJ2-6, with unresolved D. V was trimmed by 11 bases and J by 4 bases, leaving 6 bases between them. The CDR3 contains 11 residues. Germline loops: CDR1 MDHEN, CDR2 SYDVKM. The CDR3 bases are TGTGCCGTCAGGGGGGCCAACGTCCTGACTTTC. Its translation: CAVRGANVLTF.

The V and J genes are TRBV29-1 and TRBJ2-2; D gene uncertain. The CDR3 totals 12 residues. The germline CDR1 and CDR2 sequences are SQVTM and ANQGSEA. Trimming removed 4 bases at V and 5 bases at J, with 8 bases between. As DNA, the CDR3 is TGCAGCGTTGTTCGAGTAACCGGGGAGCTGTTTTTT. Translation gives CSVVRVTGELFF.

This chain joins TRBV4-1 and TRBJ2-5, with D perhaps matching TRBD2 (5 bases). The CDR3 has 15 amino acids. Trimming stripped 0 bases from V and 5 bases from J, with 13 bases between. Germline V CDR1 and CDR2: MGHRA, YSYEKL. CDR3: CASSQDNEGSETQYF. The CDR3 DNA reads as TGCGCCAGCAGCCAAGATAACGAGGGATCGGAGACCCAGTACTTC.

The chain employs TRBV6-5 and TRBJ2-7, with TRBD1 identical over 10 bases. V gave up 6 bases and J gave up 6 bases; unmatched junction bases: 5. The CDR3 contains 13 residues. Germline CDR1 and CDR2: MNHEY and SVGAGI. CDR3 protein: CASSQDRGSEQYF. In DNA form, the CDR3 reads TGTGCCAGCAGCCAGGACAGGGGGTCCGAGCAGTACTTC.

This sequence joins TRBV5-1 and TRBJ2-7, with D perhaps given as TRBD1 or TRBD2 (5 bases each). Looked up from germline, CDR1 is SGHRS and CDR2 is YFSETQ. V was clipped by 4 bases and J by 1 base, with 12 bases between them. The CDR3 extends over 14 amino acids. Written as DNA, the CDR3 is TGCGCCAGCAGCCACGGGACCTTTTCCTACGAGCAGTACTTC. Its protein product is CASSHGTFSYEQYF.

The rearrangement joins TRBV5-8 to TRBJ1-5; D uncertain. Germline-derived CDR1 and CDR2 are SGHTS and YDEGEE. The CDR3 loop spans 12 amino acids. V lost 0 bases to trimming and J lost 7 bases, with 5 bases between them. CDR3 in DNA: TGTGCCAGCAGCTTGGAGGGCCAGCCCCAGCATTTT. The encoded protein is CASSLEGQPQHF.

The chain uses TRBV28 and TRBJ2-7; a possible D gene is TRBD1 (6 bases). There are 14 residues in the CDR3. With 7 bases removed from V and 2 bases from J, the gap between germline ends came to 15 bases. Germline CDR1 MDHEN, CDR2 SYDVKM. The CDR3 is CASTPPGVTYEQYF. As DNA, the CDR3 is TGTGCCAGCACTCCCCCAGGGGTCACCTACGAGCAGTACTTC.

The chain carries TRBV10-3 and TRBJ1-1; D is perhaps TRBD1 (6 bases). Trimming removed 2 bases from V and 1 base from J, with 11 bases in between. Germline assignment: CDR1 ENHRY and CDR2 SYGVKD. CDR3 size: 15 residues. CDR3 DNA sequence: TGTGCCATCAGTGAGCCCGGACAGCAGAACACTGAAGCTTTCTTT. Translation gives CAISEPGQQNTEAFF.

This clone showed up just a few times. The CDR3 spells CASSSRGTGGQDTEAFF. In DNA, the CDR3 is TGTGCCAGCAGCTCCCGCGGGACAGGGGGCCAAGACACTGAAGCTTTCTTT. The chain recombines TRBV11-2 with TRBJ1-1; TRBD1 matches 12 bases. V shed 4 bases and J 3 bases; nucleotides not matched to a gene: 9. Germline CDR1 SGHAT, CDR2 FQNNGV. The CDR3 consists of 17 residues. Full variable domain (missing parts from reference TRBV11-2 and TRBJ1-1): EAGVAQSPRYKIIEKRQSVAFWCNPISGHATLYWYQQILGQGPKLLIQFQNNGVVDDSQLPKDRFSAERLKGVDSTLKIQPAKLEDSAVYLCASSSRGTGGQDTEAFFGQGTRLTVV.

The chain couples TRBV27 to TRBJ2-1; 8 nucleotides match TRBD2. V lost 4 bases, J lost 3 bases, and 8 bases stayed unmatched. The CDR3 totals 16 residues. Germline CDR1 is MNHEY and CDR2 is SMNVEV (reference sequence). CDR3 nucleotide sequence: TGTGCCAGCAGTTACAGTATAGCGGGGTACTACAATGAGCAGTTCTTC. Translating gives CASSYSIAGYYNEQFF.

The chain has TRBV9 and TRBJ2-7; 7 bases match TRBD2. V gave up 6 bases and J gave up 0 bases; unmatched junction bases: 9. CDR1 is SGDLS, CDR2 YYNGEE, per germline. This CDR3 is built from 15 residues. The CDR3 DNA follows: TGTGCCAGCACCCCGGGGGGTGCCTTCTCCTACGAGCAGTACTTC. It specifies CASTPGGAFSYEQYF.

This chain connects TRBV5-1 to TRBJ1-2; D gene uncertain. With 0 bases removed from V and 4 bases from J, the gap between germline ends came to 7 bases. The germline gives CDR1 SGHRS, CDR2 YFSETQ. The CDR3 spans 13 residues. CDR3 sequence reads: CASSLGAVYGYTF. CDR3 coding DNA: TGCGCCAGCAGCTTGGGGGCAGTCTATGGCTACACCTTC.

J is TRBJ1-1 and V is TRBV5-5; no clear D gene. The V end was cut by 1 base, the J end by 0 bases, with 10 bases between. Germline lookup yields CDR1 SGHKS and CDR2 YYEKEE (reference sequence). CDR3 size: 15 residues. The CDR3 is CASSLYSVMNTEAFF. The CDR3 DNA follows: TGTGCCAGCAGCTTGTATTCAGTTATGAACACTGAAGCTTTCTTT.

The chain links TRBV9 to TRBJ2-2, with D tentatively TRBD1 (5 bases). V lost 3 bases to trimming and J lost 2 bases, with 11 bases between them. CDR1 and CDR2 (germline): SGDLS, YYNGEE. CDR3 length: 15 amino acids. The DNA for the CDR3 is TGTGCCAGCAGCGCCATGACAGCCAACACCGGGGAGCTGTTTTTT. Translating gives CASSAMTANTGELFF.

The V gene is TRBV27, the J gene TRBJ2-7, with a weak D call TRBD1 (6 bases). V was cut by 6 bases and J by 0 bases, with 12 bases left in between. Germline V gene lookup returns CDR1 MNHEY and CDR2 SMNVEV (reference sequence). There are 14 residues in the CDR3. CDR3 nucleotides: TGTGCCAGCAGAGGACAGAGGGACTCCTACGAGCAGTACTTC. Translating gives CASRGQRDSYEQYF.

The chain uses TRBV7-2 and TRBJ2-2; D gene uncertain. In germline, CDR1 is SGHTA, CDR2 FQGNSA. CDR3 length: 14 residues. V dropped 5 bases and J dropped 3 bases, with 10 bases sitting between them. CDR3 bases: TGTGCCAGCAGCCTTAGACGATACACCGGGGAGCTGTTTTTT. Encoded protein: CASSLRRYTGELFF.

The rearrangement joins TRBV6-1 to TRBJ1-2; D possibly corresponds to TRBD1 (5 bases). The CDR3 extends over 16 amino acids. V lost 3 bases, J lost 0 bases, and 14 bases lay in between. Germline CDR1 reads MNHNS; CDR2 reads SASEGT. CDR3 amino acids: CASSDPRGDANYGYTF. CDR3 nucleotides: TGTGCCAGCAGTGACCCCCGGGGGGATGCTAACTATGGCTACACCTTC.

The CDR3 coding sequence is TGTGCCAGCAGTTTATCGGGACAGGCTCAAGAGACCCAGTACTTC. This translates into CASSLSGQAQETQYF. This chain connects TRBV27 to TRBJ2-5, with 8 bases matching TRBD1. Germline V gives CDR1 MNHEY, CDR2 SMNVEV (reference sequence). CDR3 length: 15 amino acids. The V gene end was trimmed by 0 bases and the J gene end by 2 bases; junction bases not matched to a gene: 2.

This clone was counted between two and nine times. The chain uses TRBV10-3 and TRBJ1-1, with D possibly being TRBD1 (5 bases). Germline CDR1 reads ENHRY; CDR2 reads SYGVKD. The CDR3 runs 11 residues. The V end lost 6 bases, the J end lost 8 bases, and 10 bases lay between the germline ends. The CDR3 coding sequence is TGTGCCATCAGGAAGGCAGGGGAAGCTTTCTTT. Protein: CAIRKAGEAFF.

The rearrangement joins TRBV7-9 to TRBJ2-5; unclear D gene. Germline-derived CDR1 and CDR2 are SEHNR and FQNEAQ (reference sequence). The CDR3 has 15 residues. Trimming stripped 1 base from V and 1 base from J, with 10 bases between. CDR3 in DNA: TGTGCCAGCAGCTTAGGGAATAGGGTCCAAGAGACCCAGTACTTC. As protein: CASSLGNRVQETQYF.

The chain employs TRBV5-8 and TRBJ2-5; a possible D gene is TRBD1 (5 bases). Germline loops: CDR1 SGHTS, CDR2 YDEGEE. The ends were cut back, 4 bases at V and 2 bases at J, with 9 bases in the middle. This CDR3 is 13 amino acids long. DNA for the CDR3: TGTGCCAGCAGCCGAAGACAGCAAGAGACCCAGTACTTC. Amino acid sequence: CASSRRQQETQYF. Full variable domain (outside the CDR3, taken from reference TRBV5-8 and TRBJ2-5): EAGVTQSPTHLIKTRGQQATLRCSPISGHTSVYWYQQALGLGLQFLLWYDEGEERNRGNFPPRFSGRQFPNYSSELNVNALELEDSALYLCASSRRQQETQYFGPGTRLLVL.

This clone was found once. This chain links TRBV15 with TRBJ1-4, with TRBD1 matching 8 bases. V shed 4 bases and J 5 bases; nucleotides not matched to a gene: 3. The CDR3 is 14 amino acids. The V gene's germline CDR1 is LNHNV and CDR2 YYDKDF (reference sequence). The CDR3 spells CATSTRQGNEKLFF. In DNA form, the CDR3 reads TGTGCCACCAGCACCCGACAGGGGAATGAAAAACTGTTTTTT.

The V gene is TRBV28, the J gene TRBJ2-1; D is ambiguous. V lost 5 bases to trimming and J lost 0 bases, with 8 bases between them. The CDR3 runs 14 residues. Germline CDR1 MDHEN, CDR2 SYDVKM. CDR3 loop: CASSEMSSYNEQFF. CDR3 DNA sequence: TGTGCCAGCAGTGAGATGAGCTCCTACAATGAGCAGTTCTTC.

The chain recombines TRBV9 with TRBJ1-4, with a tentative D call TRBD1 (6 bases). This CDR3 contains 16 residues. The germline CDR1 and CDR2 sequences are SGDLS and YYNGEE. Between the trimmed V and J ends, which lost 0 bases and 6 bases, there was a span of 15 bases. The CDR3, as DNA: TGTGCCAGCAGCGTAGCCCCTCAGGGGTGGGATGAAAAACTGTTTTTT. As protein: CASSVAPQGWDEKLFF.

V gene TRBV7-2 combines with J gene TRBJ1-1; D might be TRBD1 (6 bases). The ends were cut back, 1 base at V and 5 bases at J, with 17 bases in the middle. The CDR3 is 16 residues long. In germline, CDR1 is SGHTA, CDR2 FQGNSA. The CDR3 region has the DNA TGTGCCAGCAGCTTAGATGGGGGCCGGAGAGGGACTGAAGCTTTCTTT. It codes for CASSLDGGRRGTEAFF.

The chain is built from TRBV7-9 and TRBJ2-3; D possibly uses TRBD1 or TRBD2 (5 bases each). Germline assignment: CDR1 SEHNR and CDR2 FQNEAQ (reference sequence). The CDR3 length is 18 residues. Trimming removed 1 base at V and 0 bases at J, with 17 bases between. The CDR3 bases are TGTGCCAGCAGCTTAGTAGAACCGGGACGACCTAGCACAGATACGCAGTATTTT. Protein product: CASSLVEPGRPSTDTQYF.

The V call is TRBV5-1, the J call TRBJ2-1; 8 nucleotides align to TRBD2. After removal of 3 bases from V and 4 bases from J, the junction contained 12 bases not matched to a gene. In germline, CDR1 is SGHRS, CDR2 YFSETQ. CDR3 length: 17 amino acids. CDR3 in DNA: TGCGCCAGCAGCTCAACCACCGGGACTAGGGGATACAATGAGCAGTTCTTC. Translation: CASSSTTGTRGYNEQFF.